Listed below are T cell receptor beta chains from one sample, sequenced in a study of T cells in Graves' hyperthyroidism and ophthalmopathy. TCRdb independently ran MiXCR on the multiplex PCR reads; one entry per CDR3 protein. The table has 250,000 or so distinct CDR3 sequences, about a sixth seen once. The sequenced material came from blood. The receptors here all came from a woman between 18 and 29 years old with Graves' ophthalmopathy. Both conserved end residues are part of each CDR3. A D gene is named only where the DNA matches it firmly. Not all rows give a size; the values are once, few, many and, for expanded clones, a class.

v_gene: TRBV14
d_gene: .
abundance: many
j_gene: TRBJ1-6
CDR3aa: CASSQDQVRGSPLHF
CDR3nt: TGTGCCAGCAGCCAAGACCAGGTGAGGGGTTCACCCCTCCACTTT

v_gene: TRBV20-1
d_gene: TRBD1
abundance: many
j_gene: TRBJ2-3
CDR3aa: CSASGTARPDTQYF
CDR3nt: TGCAGTGCTAGCGGGACAGCTCGACCAGATACGCAGTATTTT

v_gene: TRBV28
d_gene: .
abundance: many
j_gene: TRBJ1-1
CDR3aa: CASSLERARGRVSEAFF
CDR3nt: TGTGCCAGCAGTTTAGAAAGGGCACGGGGGAGGGTGTCTGAAGCTTTCTTT

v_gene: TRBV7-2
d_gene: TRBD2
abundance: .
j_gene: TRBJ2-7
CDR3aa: CASSLVAGVTEQYF
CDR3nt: TGTGCCAGCAGCTTAGTAGCGGGAGTAACCGAGCAGTACTTC

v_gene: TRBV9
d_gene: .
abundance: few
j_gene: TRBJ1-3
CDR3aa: CASSGTAGNTIYF
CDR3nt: TGTGCCAGCAGTGGGACGGCCGGAAACACCATATATTTT

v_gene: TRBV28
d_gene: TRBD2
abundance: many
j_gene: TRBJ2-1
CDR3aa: CASNSGGYNEQFF
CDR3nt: TGTGCCAGCAACAGCGGGGGGTACAATGAGCAGTTCTTC

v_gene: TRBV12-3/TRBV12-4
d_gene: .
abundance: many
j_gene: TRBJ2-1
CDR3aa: CASRRLASYNEQFF
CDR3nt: TGTGCCAGCAGGAGGCTAGCATCCTACAATGAGCAGTTCTTC

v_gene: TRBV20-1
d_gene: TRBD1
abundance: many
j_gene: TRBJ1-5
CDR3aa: CSARKGQNSNQPQHF
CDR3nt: TGCAGTGCTCGGAAGGGACAGAACAGCAATCAGCCCCAGCATTTT

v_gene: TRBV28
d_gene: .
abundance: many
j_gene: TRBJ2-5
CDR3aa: CASSPPRGGQETQYF
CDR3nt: TGTGCCAGCAGTCCACCTCGCGGCGGACAAGAGACCCAGTACTTC

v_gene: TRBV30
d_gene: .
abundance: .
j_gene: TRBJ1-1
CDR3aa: CAWSQRSTEAFF
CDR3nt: TGTGCCTGGAGTCAAAGGAGCACTGAAGCTTTCTTT

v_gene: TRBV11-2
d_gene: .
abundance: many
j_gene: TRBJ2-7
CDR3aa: CASIREGGLPSYEQYF
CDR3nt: TGTGCCAGCATCAGAGAGGGGGGGCTGCCCTCCTACGAGCAGTACTTC

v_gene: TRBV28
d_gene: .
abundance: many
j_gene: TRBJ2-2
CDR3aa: CASSFQRLTGELFF
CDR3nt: TGTGCCAGCAGTTTCCAGCGGCTCACCGGGGAGCTGTTTTTT

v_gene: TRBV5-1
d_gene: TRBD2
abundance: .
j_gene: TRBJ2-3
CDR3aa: CASSISGGSTDTQYF
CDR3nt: TGCGCCAGCAGCATTAGCGGGGGGTCCACAGATACGCAGTATTTT

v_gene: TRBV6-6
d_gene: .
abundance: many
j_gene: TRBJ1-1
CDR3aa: CASSYSSIRGQENTEAFF
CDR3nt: TGTGCCAGCAGTTACTCCTCCATCAGGGGCCAAGAGAACACTGAAGCTTTCTTT

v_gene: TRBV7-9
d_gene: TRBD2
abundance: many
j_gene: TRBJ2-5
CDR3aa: CASSPAGPRQETQYF
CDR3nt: TGTGCCAGCAGCCCAGCGGGGCCCCGCCAAGAGACCCAGTACTTC

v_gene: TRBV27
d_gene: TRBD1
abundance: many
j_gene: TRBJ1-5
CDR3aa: CASRRTGGQPQHF
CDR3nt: TGTGCCAGCAGACGGACAGGGGGCCAGCCCCAGCATTTT

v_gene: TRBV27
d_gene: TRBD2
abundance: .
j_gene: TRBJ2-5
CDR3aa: CASSPPSSGRAGETQYF
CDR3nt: TGTGCCAGCAGTCCCCCCTCCAGCGGGAGGGCCGGGGAGACCCAGTACTTC

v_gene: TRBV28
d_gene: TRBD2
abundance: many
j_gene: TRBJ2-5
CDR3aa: CASSRRSGRGEYF
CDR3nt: TGTGCCAGCAGTCGTCGTAGCGGGAGGGGGGAGTACTTC

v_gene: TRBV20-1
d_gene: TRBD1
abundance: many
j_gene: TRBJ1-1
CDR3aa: CSARAKGQGTMNTEAFF
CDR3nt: TGCAGTGCTAGAGCCAAAGGACAGGGGACTATGAACACTGAAGCTTTCTTT

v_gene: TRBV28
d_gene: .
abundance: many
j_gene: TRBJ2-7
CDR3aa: CASSLGQYYEQYF
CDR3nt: TGTGCCAGCAGTCTAGGACAATACTACGAGCAGTACTTC

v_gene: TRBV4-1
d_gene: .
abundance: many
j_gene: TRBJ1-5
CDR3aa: CASSQDGRIHQPQHF
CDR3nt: TGCGCCAGCAGCCAAGATGGCAGGATCCATCAGCCCCAGCATTTT

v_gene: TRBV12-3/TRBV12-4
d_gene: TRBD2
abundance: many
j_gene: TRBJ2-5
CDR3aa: CASSTSGSGAETQYF
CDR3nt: TGTGCCAGCAGTACTAGCGGGAGTGGTGCGGAGACCCAGTACTTC

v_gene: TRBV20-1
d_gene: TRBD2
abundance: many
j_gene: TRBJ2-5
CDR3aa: CSARTSGETQYF
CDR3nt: TGCAGTGCCAGGACTAGCGGAGAGACCCAGTACTTC

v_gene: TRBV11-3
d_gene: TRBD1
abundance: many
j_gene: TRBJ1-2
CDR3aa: CASSPRTGSGYTF
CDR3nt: TGTGCCAGCAGCCCGCGGACAGGTTCTGGCTACACCTTC

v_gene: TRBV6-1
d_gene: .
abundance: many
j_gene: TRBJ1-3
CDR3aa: CASSQAFGSGNTIYF
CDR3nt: TGTGCCAGCAGTCAGGCCTTCGGCTCTGGAAACACCATATATTTT

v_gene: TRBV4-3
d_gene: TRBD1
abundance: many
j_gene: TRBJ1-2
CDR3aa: CASSRDRDNYGYTF
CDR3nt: TGCGCCAGCAGCCGAGACAGGGACAACTATGGCTACACCTTC

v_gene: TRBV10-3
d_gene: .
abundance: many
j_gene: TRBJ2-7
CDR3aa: CAISGDSSSYEQYF
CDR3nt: TGTGCCATCAGCGGAGACAGCAGCTCCTACGAGCAGTACTTC

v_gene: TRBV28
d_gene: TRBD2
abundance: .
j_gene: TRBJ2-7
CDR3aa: CASSFLTSGGDEQYF
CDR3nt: TGTGCCAGCAGTTTTCTGACTAGCGGGGGGGACGAGCAGTACTTC

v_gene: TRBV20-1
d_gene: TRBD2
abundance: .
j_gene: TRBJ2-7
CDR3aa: CSASDTSGGAKGSYEQYF
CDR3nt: TGCAGTGCTAGTGACACTAGCGGGGGGGCCAAGGGATCCTACGAGCAGTACTTC

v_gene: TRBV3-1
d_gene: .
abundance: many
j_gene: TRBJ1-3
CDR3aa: CASSQHGGNGNTIYF
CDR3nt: TGTGCCAGCAGCCAACATGGGGGAAATGGAAACACCATATATTTT

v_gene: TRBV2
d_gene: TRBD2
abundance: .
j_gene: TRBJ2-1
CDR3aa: CASSEVPPSTSGTHYNEQFF
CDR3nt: TGTGCCAGCAGTGAAGTCCCACCCTCGACTAGCGGGACTCACTACAATGAGCAGTTCTTC

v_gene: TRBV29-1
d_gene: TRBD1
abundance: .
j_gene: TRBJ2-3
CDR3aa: CSVEGGGTGPTDTQYF
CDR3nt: TGCAGCGTTGAAGGGGGGGGGACAGGGCCCACAGATACGCAGTATTTT

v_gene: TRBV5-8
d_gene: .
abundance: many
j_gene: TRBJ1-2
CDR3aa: CASSLEVGSNGYTF
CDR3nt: TGTGCCAGCAGCTTGGAGGTGGGGAGCAACGGCTACACCTTC

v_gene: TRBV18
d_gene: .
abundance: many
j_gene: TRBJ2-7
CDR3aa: CASSPPRKDQPPYEQYF
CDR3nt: TGTGCCAGCTCACCACCACGTAAAGATCAACCACCCTACGAGCAGTACTTC

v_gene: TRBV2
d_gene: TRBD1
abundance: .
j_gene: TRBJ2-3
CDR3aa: CASRPTGTGFPDTQYF
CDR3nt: TGTGCCAGCAGGCCGACCGGGACAGGGTTCCCAGATACGCAGTATTTT

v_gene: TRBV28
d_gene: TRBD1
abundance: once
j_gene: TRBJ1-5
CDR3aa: CASSSPGQGSQPQHF
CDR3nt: TGTGCCAGCAGTTCTCCGGGACAGGGGAGTCAGCCCCAGCATTTT

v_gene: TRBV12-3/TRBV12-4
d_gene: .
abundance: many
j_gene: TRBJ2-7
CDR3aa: CASTLGASPLNDEQYF
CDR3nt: TGTGCCAGCACCTTAGGGGCATCGCCCCTCAACGACGAGCAGTACTTC

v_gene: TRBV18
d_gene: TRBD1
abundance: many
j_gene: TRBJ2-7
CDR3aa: CASSQQGQEGEQYF
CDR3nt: TGTGCCAGCTCACAACAGGGGCAGGAAGGCGAGCAGTACTTC

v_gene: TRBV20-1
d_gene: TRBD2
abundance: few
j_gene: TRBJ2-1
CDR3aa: CSAKRTGTSGSYEQFF
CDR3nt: TGCAGTGCCAAAAGAACCGGGACTAGCGGTAGCTATGAGCAGTTCTTC

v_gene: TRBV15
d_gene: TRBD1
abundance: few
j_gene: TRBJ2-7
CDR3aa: CATSRPGQGAINEQYF
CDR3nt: TGTGCCACCAGCAGACCCGGACAGGGGGCTATCAACGAGCAGTACTTC

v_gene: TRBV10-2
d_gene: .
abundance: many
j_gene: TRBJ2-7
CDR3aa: CASSEERGSSYEQYF
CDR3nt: TGCGCCAGCAGTGAGGAGAGGGGAAGCTCCTACGAGCAGTACTTC

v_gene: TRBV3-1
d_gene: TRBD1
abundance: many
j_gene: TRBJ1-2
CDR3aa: CASSYPGGYGYTF
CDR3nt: TGTGCCAGCAGCTACCCAGGGGGTTATGGCTACACCTTC

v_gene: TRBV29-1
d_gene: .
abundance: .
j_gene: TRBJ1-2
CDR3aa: CSVEDTPTGGGYTF
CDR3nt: TGCAGCGTTGAAGATACCCCGACAGGAGGTGGCTACACCTTC

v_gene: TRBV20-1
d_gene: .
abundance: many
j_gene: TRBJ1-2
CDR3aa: CSAREWWRNYYGYTF
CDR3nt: TGCAGTGCTAGAGAATGGTGGAGGAACTACTATGGCTACACCTTC

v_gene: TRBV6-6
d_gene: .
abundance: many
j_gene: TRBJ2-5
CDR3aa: CASSYGTFQETQYF
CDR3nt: TGTGCCAGCAGTTACGGTACTTTCCAAGAGACCCAGTACTTC

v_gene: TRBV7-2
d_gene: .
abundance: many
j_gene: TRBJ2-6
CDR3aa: CASSLMPLSSGANVLTF
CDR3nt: TGTGCCAGCAGCTTAATGCCGTTGTCCTCTGGGGCCAACGTCCTGACTTTC

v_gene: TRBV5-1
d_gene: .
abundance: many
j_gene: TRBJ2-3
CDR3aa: CASSGQAVGTDTQYF
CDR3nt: TGCGCCAGCAGCGGGCAGGCAGTCGGCACAGATACGCAGTATTTT

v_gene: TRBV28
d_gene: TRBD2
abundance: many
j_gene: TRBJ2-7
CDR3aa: CASSPVTSGNPYEQYF
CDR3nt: TGTGCCAGCAGTCCCGTGACTAGCGGGAACCCCTACGAGCAGTACTTC

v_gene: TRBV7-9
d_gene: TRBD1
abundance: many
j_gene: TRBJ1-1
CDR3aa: CASSPDRGRLMNTEAFF
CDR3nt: TGTGCCAGCAGCCCTGACAGGGGACGTCTTATGAACACTGAAGCTTTCTTT

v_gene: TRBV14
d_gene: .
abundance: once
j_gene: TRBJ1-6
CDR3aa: CASSRTHPSNSPLHF
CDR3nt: TGTGCCAGCAGCCGTACACACCCCTCGAATTCACCCCTCCACTTT

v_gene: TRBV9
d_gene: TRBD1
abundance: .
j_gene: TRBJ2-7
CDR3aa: CASSPKAQGAGEQYF
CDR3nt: TGTGCCAGCAGTCCCAAAGCCCAGGGGGCTGGTGAGCAGTACTTC

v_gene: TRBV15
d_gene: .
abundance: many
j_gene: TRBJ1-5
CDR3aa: CATSRDGQYSNQPQHF
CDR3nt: TGTGCCACCAGCAGAGATGGACAGTATAGCAATCAGCCCCAGCATTTT

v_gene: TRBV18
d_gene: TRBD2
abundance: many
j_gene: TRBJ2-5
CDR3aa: CASSPSLAGKEETQYF
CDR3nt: TGTGCCAGCTCACCCAGCCTAGCGGGAAAGGAGGAGACCCAGTACTTC

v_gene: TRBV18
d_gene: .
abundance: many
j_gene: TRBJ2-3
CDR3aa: CASSPRGSSTDTQYF
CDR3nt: TGTGCCAGCTCACCAAGAGGCTCTAGCACAGATACGCAGTATTTT

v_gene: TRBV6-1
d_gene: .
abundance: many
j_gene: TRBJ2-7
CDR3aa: CASSPLGAIYEQYF
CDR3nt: TGTGCCAGCAGTCCCCTGGGGGCCATATACGAGCAGTACTTC